One and the same sample provided the 18 T cell receptor beta chains below, sequenced in a study of T cells in Graves' hyperthyroidism and ophthalmopathy. The TCR beta CDR3 regions underwent amplification using RNA transcripts as the source. The HTBI primer set was used in a first-round RT-PCR of the TCR CDR3. MiXCR was run by TCRdb on the multiplex PCR reads, yielding one entry per CDR3 protein. The table includes a few hundred thousand distinct CDR3 sequences, around 45% detected once. Input material: peripheral blood or thyroid tissue (not recorded which). These receptors were taken from a woman aged 18-29 years with Graves' hyperthyroidism.

This chain links TRBV20-1 with TRBJ2-7, with 12 bases that match TRBD1. The ends lost 5 bases at V and 3 bases at J; junction bases unmatched: 5. The germline V gene has CDR1 DFQATT and CDR2 SNEGSKA (reference sequence). The CDR3 sequence is 14 residues long. CDR3 nucleotide sequence: TGCAGTGCTTTCGGGACAGGGGGCTTCTACGAGCAGTACTTC. Amino acid sequence: CSAFGTGGFYEQYF.

This clonotype has ten or more counts. This rearrangement joins TRBV7-9 to TRBJ1-4; 9 bases line up with TRBD1. V was clipped by 3 bases and J by 11 bases; unmatched bases: 7. CDR1 and CDR2 (germline): SEHNR, FQNEAQ (reference sequence). There are 14 residues in the CDR3. CDR3 sequence reads: CASSFGTGRWKLFF. CDR3 nucleotides: TGTGCCAGCAGCTTTGGGACAGGGAGGTGGAAACTGTTTTTT. The complete variable domain, with remaining parts taken from reference TRBV7-9 and TRBJ1-4, reads DTGVSQNPRHKITKRGQNVTFRCDPISEHNRLYWYRQTLGQGPEFLTYFQNEAQLEKSRLLSDRFSAERPKGSFSTLEIQRTEQGDSAMYLCASSFGTGRWKLFFGSGTQLSVL.

This clonotype came up many times. The rearrangement uses TRBV10-3 and TRBJ2-2, with D possibly being TRBD2 (6 bases). Germline V CDR1 and CDR2: ENHRY, SYGVKD. There are 18 residues in the CDR3. V was trimmed by 0 bases and J by 5 bases, leaving 19 bases between them. The CDR3 is CAISESPGLGRWTGELFF. CDR3 DNA sequence: TGTGCCATCAGTGAGTCGCCGGGACTCGGCCGATGGACCGGGGAGCTGTTTTTT.

A word on this clonotype: Since a much larger clone is just one base distant, this may be a read error. V gene TRBV20-1 combines with J gene TRBJ2-2, with TRBD2 as a possible D gene (6 bases). The ends were cut back, 5 bases at V and 7 bases at J, with 17 bases in the middle. Germline V CDR1 and CDR2: DFQATT, SNEGSKA (reference sequence). This CDR3 is 14 amino acids long. The CDR3 region is CSAGAGGWGGELFF. As DNA, the CDR3 is TGCAGTGCTGGAGCCGGAGGGTGGGGCGGGGAGCTGTTTTTT.

This chain uses TRBV19 with TRBJ1-2, with D perhaps TRBD1 (5 bases). Germline-derived CDR1 and CDR2 are LNHDA and SQIVND (reference sequence). The CDR3 sequence is 14 residues long. Trimming took off 2 bases at V and 3 bases at J, with 10 bases between the two ends. CDR3 sequence: CASSILGEDYGYTF. The DNA of the CDR3 is TGTGCCAGTAGTATATTGGGGGAAGACTATGGCTACACCTTC.

A note on this clonotype: Because the CDR3 is missing its conserved closing phenylalanine or tryptophan, this is likely a read error. The DNA is left out, because the CDR3 cannot be placed on it with certainty; the CDR3 is given as TCRdb lists it. This chain uses TRBV7-8 with TRBJ1-2; the D call TRBD1 from the table was never checked on the DNA. CDR1 is SGHVS, CDR2 FQNEAQ, per germline. The CDR3 is 9 amino acids long, termini counted. The CDR3 protein is CASSPRDRR.

This clonotype showed up just once. V usage is TRBV2 and J usage is TRBJ2-1; D not certain. With 0 bases removed from V and 8 bases from J, the gap between germline ends came to 11 bases. Germline CDR1 is SNHLY and CDR2 is FYNNEI. This CDR3 region has 14 residues. The CDR3 region has the DNA TGTGCCAGCAGTGAAGCGCTCCCCTTTCATGAGCAGTTCTTC. It is translated as CASSEALPFHEQFF. Using reference TRBV2 and TRBJ2-1 for the parts outside the CDR3, the full variable domain is EPEVTQTPSHQVTQMGQEVILRCVPISNHLYFYWYRQILGQKVEFLVSFYNNEISEKSEIFDDQFSVERPDGSNFTLKIRSTKLEDSAMYFCASSEALPFHEQFFGPGTRLTVL.

This clonotype has a count of ten or more. The chain employs TRBV24-1 and TRBJ2-7; 11 nucleotides match TRBD1. Trimming took 0 bases from V and 3 from J; bases not matched to a gene: 3. CDR1 and CDR2 from the germline V gene are KGHDR and SFDVKD. CDR3 length equals 16 residues. CDR3 bases: TGTGCCACCAGTGATTTGCGGACAGGGGGCGGCTACGAGCAGTACTTC. Translation: CATSDLRTGGGYEQYF.

There are many counts of this clonotype. The V gene is TRBV20-1, the J gene TRBJ2-7, with 7 bases identical to TRBD1. Germline CDR1 is DFQATT and CDR2 is SNEGSKA (reference sequence). The J segment lost 3 bases and the V segment lost 3 bases, leaving 5 bases of the junction unmatched. The CDR3 extends over 13 amino acids. This CDR3 is CSASPRQGYEQYF. CDR3 coding DNA: TGCAGTGCTAGCCCCCGACAGGGCTACGAGCAGTACTTC.

This clonotype was seen a few times. V gene TRBV7-9 combines with J gene TRBJ2-7; tentatively, D is TRBD1 or TRBD2 (7 bases each). The CDR3 has 14 residues. CDR1 and CDR2 from the germline V gene are SEHNR and FQNEAQ (reference sequence). Trimming shortened V by 3 bases and J by 3 bases, and 12 bases separated the two germline ends. This chain's CDR3 is CASSLTGRDYEQYF. CDR3 bases: TGTGCCAGCAGCTTGACAGGGAGGGACTACGAGCAGTACTTC.

This CDR3 reads CASSWTGPSEQFF. CDR3 DNA: TGTGCCAGCAGCTGGACAGGGCCTAGTGAGCAGTTCTTC. The rearrangement links TRBV5-4 to TRBJ2-7, with 8 bases aligning to TRBD1. Matching the DNA end better, TRBJ2-1 makes the J call doubtful. The CDR3 consists of 13 residues. In germline, CDR1 is SGHNT, CDR2 YYREEE (reference sequence).

The chain uses TRBV25-1 and TRBJ1-1; D is unclear. V was trimmed by 3 bases and J by 7 bases, leaving 6 bases between them. CDR3 length: 11 residues. Germline CDR1 reads MGHDK; CDR2 reads SYGVNS. The DNA of the CDR3 is TGTGCCAGCAGTGACGGTTTTGAAGCTTTCTTT. Its protein product is CASSDGFEAFF.

The chain uses TRBV11-2 and TRBJ2-5; 9 bases fit TRBD1. This CDR3 has 14 amino acids. From germline, CDR1 is SGHAT and CDR2 FQNNGV. J was trimmed by 5 bases and V by 6 bases; bases with no gene match: 7. Here the CDR3 DNA reads TGTGCCAGCAGACCACAGGGGGCAGGGGAGACCCAGTACTTC. Translated, it gives CASRPQGAGETQYF.

The sample holds many counts of this clonotype. The V gene is TRBV10-3, the J gene TRBJ2-7, with TRBD2 as a possible D gene (5 bases). The DNA end lines up better with TRBJ2-1; the J call may be wrong. The CDR3 sequence is 13 residues long. Germline lookup yields CDR1 ENHRY and CDR2 SYGVKD. CDR3 loop: CAIGGLATSEQFF. The DNA for the CDR3 is TGTGCCATCGGTGGGCTAGCCACATCCGAGCAGTTCTTC.

The chain carries TRBV4-3 and TRBJ1-1; no reliable D call. V dropped 3 bases and J dropped 1 base, with 12 bases sitting between them. This CDR3 has 15 residues. Germline V gene data show CDR1 as LGHNA and CDR2 as YSLEER. CDR3 sequence reads: CASSQGGLRNTEAFF. The CDR3 DNA sequence: TGCGCCAGCAGCCAGGGTGGACTGAGGAACACTGAAGCTTTCTTT.

A few counts support this clonotype. The V and J genes are TRBV18 and TRBJ2-5; TRBD2 is a possible D gene (6 bases). Trimming shortened V by 0 bases and J by 1 base, and 9 bases separated the two germline ends. Per germline, CDR1 KGHSH and CDR2 LQKENI. The CDR3 has 15 amino acids. CDR3 nucleotide sequence: TGTGCCAGCTCACCACCGAGCGGGCGCCAAGAGACCCAGTACTTC. It yields the protein CASSPPSGRQETQYF.

With regard to this clonotype: One end of the junction does not line up with germline, which may come from a read error. This chain joins TRBV27 and TRBJ1-1, with 8 bases aligning to TRBD1. CDR3 length: 16 residues. CDR1 and CDR2 from the germline V gene are MNHEY and SMNVEV (reference sequence). The CDR3 DNA reads TGTGCCAGCAGTATATCCAGGGGGCGATACCTCACTGAAGCTTTCTTT. Encoded protein: CASSISRGRYLTEAFF.

This clonotype was seen at least ten times. The V call is TRBV7-2, the J call TRBJ1-1; D possibly corresponds to TRBD1 (6 bases). This CDR3 region has 15 residues. With 1 base removed from V and 3 bases from J, the gap between germline ends came to 12 bases. The germline gives CDR1 SGHTA, CDR2 FQGNSA. The CDR3 loop is CASSLVLGGHTEAFF. For the CDR3, the DNA is TGTGCCAGCAGCTTAGTTCTCGGGGGGCACACTGAAGCTTTCTTT.